This T cell receptor beta chain was captured by sequencing in a study of T cell repertoires in cytomegalovirus infection. Across the study: It can be stated that public TCR beta signatures indicated CMV infection as well as a matching HLA type.

General study findings and limits: Dominating the ex vivo response were TCR beta clonotypes that were CMV-specific and HLA-C-restricted.

The junction had 8 bases not matched to a gene; V was cut back by 6 bases and J by 7 bases. CDR3 length: 13 residues. Germline V gene sequence: CDR1 MNHEY, CDR2 SVGEGT. Many counts were recorded for this clonotype. Its antigen is not known. TCRdb re-called the reads through MiXCR, storing one row per CDR3 protein. The data contain around 310,000 distinct CDR3 sequences, 15% to 20% of them seen just once; the ten biggest clones take up around 12%. The receptor was isolated from a human donor in good health (CMV status not recorded). Some clones in this sample may be carry-over from other donors' samples. Sequencing was done on a sample of PBMCs. The rearrangement joins TRBV6-2 or TRBV6-3 to TRBJ1-2; TRBD1 agrees at 7 bases. CDR3 DNA sequence: TGTGCCAGCAGCCCCGACAGGGAGTTTGGCTACACCTTC. Translation gives CASSPDREFGYTF.